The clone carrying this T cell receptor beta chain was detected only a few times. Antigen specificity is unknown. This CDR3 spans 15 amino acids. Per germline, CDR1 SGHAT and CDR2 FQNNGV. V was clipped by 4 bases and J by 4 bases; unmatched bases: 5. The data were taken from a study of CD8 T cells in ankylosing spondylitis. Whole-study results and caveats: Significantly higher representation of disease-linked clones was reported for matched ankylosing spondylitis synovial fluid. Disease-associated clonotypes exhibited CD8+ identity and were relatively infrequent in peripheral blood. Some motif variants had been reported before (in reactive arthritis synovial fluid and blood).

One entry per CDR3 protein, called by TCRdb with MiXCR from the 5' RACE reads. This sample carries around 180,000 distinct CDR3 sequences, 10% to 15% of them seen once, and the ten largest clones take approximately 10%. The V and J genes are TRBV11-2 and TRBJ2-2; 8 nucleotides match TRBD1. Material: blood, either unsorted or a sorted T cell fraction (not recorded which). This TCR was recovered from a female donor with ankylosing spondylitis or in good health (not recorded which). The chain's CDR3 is CASSWTGRLTGELFF. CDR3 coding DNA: TGTGCCAGCAGCTGGACAGGGAGGCTCACCGGGGAGCTGTTTTTT.